These 20 T cell receptor beta chains originate from one sample sequenced in a study of blood T cell repertoires in COVID-19. Produced via immunoSEQ multiplex PCR; TCRdb's table is partial and in-frame only. The sample has tens of thousands of clones, more than 75% seen once; the top ten hold roughly an eighth. The specimen was peripheral blood. The receptors derive from an elderly woman with acute or convalescent COVID-19.

The chain carries TRBV5-8 and TRBJ2-7; 9 bases align to TRBD1. Germline V CDR1 and CDR2: SGHTS, YDEGEE. The V gene end was trimmed by 5 bases and the J gene end by 3 bases; junction bases not matched to a gene: 6. The CDR3 extends over 14 amino acids. The CDR3: CASRRWTGVYEQYF. CDR3 DNA: TGTGCCAGCAGACGCTGGACAGGGGTCTACGAGCAGTACTTC.

The V and J genes are TRBV1 and TRBJ2-7; whether TRBD1, the table's D call, matches the DNA was not checked. TRBV1 is a pseudogene. The CDR3 runs to 12 residues. CDR3 nucleotide sequence: TGCACCAGCAGATGGGCCCCTAAAGTGCAGTACTTC. The encoded protein is CTSRWAPKVQYF.

The V and J genes are TRBV19 and TRBJ2-1, with 12 bases matching TRBD2. Trimming at V came to 5 bases and at J to 9 bases, leaving 14 bases not matched to a gene. In germline, CDR1 is LNHDA, CDR2 SQIVND (reference sequence). This CDR3 spans 17 amino acids. The CDR3 DNA reads TGTGCCAGTAGTCCCCTGACTAGCGGGAGTCAAGGCGGTGAGCAGTTCTTC. This translates into CASSPLTSGSQGGEQFF. The variable domain in full, completed from reference TRBV19 and TRBJ2-1, reads DGGITQSPKYLFRKEGQNVTLSCEQNLNHDAMYWYRQDPGQGLRLIYYSQIVNDFQKGDIAEGYSVSREKKESFPLTVTSAQKNPTAFYLCASSPLTSGSQGGEQFFGPGTRLTVL.

This clone was found a few times. The CDR3 region is CASSLNRVGEAFF. The CDR3, as DNA: TGTGCCAGCAGTCTTAACCGGGTTGGTGAAGCTTTCTTT. The chain uses TRBV7-3 and TRBJ1-1; D is unresolved. Per the germline V gene, CDR1 is SGHTA and CDR2 is FQGTGA. There are 13 residues in the CDR3. V lost 6 bases to trimming and J lost 7 bases, with 15 bases between them.

The chain carries TRBV21-1 and TRBJ1-5; the D call in the table, TRBD1, was not verified against the DNA. TRBV21-1 is a recognized pseudogene. The CDR3 contains 15 residues. CDR3 loop: CASSRRQGASQPQHF. As DNA, the CDR3 is TGTGCCAGCAGCAGGAGACAGGGGGCGAGTCAGCCCCAGCATTTT.

This clone was detected only once. This rearrangement joins TRBV2 to TRBJ2-1; 8 bases agree with TRBD2. The CDR3 loop spans 14 amino acids. Germline V gene sequence: CDR1 SNHLY, CDR2 FYNNEI. V trimming: 5 bases; J trimming: 10 bases; junction bases outside the gene matches: 10. The CDR3 sequence: CASSTTLQREEQFF. The DNA of the CDR3 is TGTGCCAGCAGTACTACTCTCCAGCGGGAGGAGCAGTTCTTC.

The V gene is TRBV9, the J gene TRBJ1-2, with a possible D match to TRBD1 (5 bases). This CDR3 is 13 amino acids long. Germline CDR1 is SGDLS and CDR2 is YYNGEE. The V end was cut by 0 bases, the J end by 4 bases, with 7 bases between. CDR3 bases: TGTGCCAGCAGCGTAGGGGGGGGCTATGGCTACACCTTC. Protein: CASSVGGGYGYTF. Full variable domain (outside the CDR3, taken from reference TRBV9 and TRBJ1-2): DSGVTQTPKHLITATGQRVTLRCSPRSGDLSVYWYQQSLDQGLQFLIQYYNGEERAKGNILERFSAQQFPDLHSELNLSSLELGDSALYFCASSVGGGYGYTFGSGTRLTVV.

The sample holds a few counts of this clone. The J gene is TRBJ2-1, the V gene TRBV5-1; 11 bases line up with TRBD1. CDR1 and CDR2 from the germline V gene are SGHRS and YFSETQ. The CDR3 is 16 amino acids. With 3 bases clipped from V and 7 bases from J, the junction kept 9 bases outside the gene matches. The CDR3: CASSSGQGARINEQFF. CDR3 nucleotide sequence: TGCGCCAGCAGCTCCGGACAGGGGGCGAGGATTAATGAGCAGTTCTTC.

The V gene is TRBV27, the J gene TRBJ1-1, with TRBD1 matching 9 bases. The CDR3 has 14 residues. The junction had 11 bases not matched to a gene; V was cut back by 8 bases and J by 7 bases. CDR1 is MNHEY and CDR2 is SMNVEV in the germline V gene (reference sequence). The CDR3, as DNA: TGTGCCAGCTCGAGGGACAGGGACATTGTTGAAGCTTTCTTT. Translated: CASSRDRDIVEAFF.

This sequence joins TRBV5-1 and TRBJ2-7, with a weak D call TRBD1 (6 bases). The germline V gene has CDR1 SGHRS and CDR2 YFSETQ. The CDR3 is 14 amino acids. V was pared by 4 bases and J by 3 bases, with 14 bases between. The CDR3 here is CASSPSGHYYEQYF. CDR3 bases: TGCGCCAGCAGCCCGTCGGGACATTACTACGAGCAGTACTTC. Combining the CDR3 with reference TRBV5-1 and TRBJ2-7 gives the whole variable domain KAGVTQTPRYLIKTRGQQVTLSCSPISGHRSVSWYQQTPGQGLQFLFEYFSETQRNKGNFPGRFSGRQFSNSRSEMNVSTLELGDSALYLCASSPSGHYYEQYFGPGTRLTVT.

V is TRBV14 and J is TRBJ1-1; 11 bases are shared with TRBD1. Germline values: CDR1 SGHDN, CDR2 FVKESK. This CDR3 contains 17 residues. The V segment lost 5 bases and the J segment 0 bases; nucleotides outside the gene matches: 8. The CDR3 DNA is TGTGCCAGCAGCGCCCGGACAGGGGGCTTAGTGAACACTGAAGCTTTCTTT. Amino acids: CASSARTGGLVNTEAFF.

The V and J genes are TRBV2 and TRBJ2-7; a possible D gene is TRBD1 (5 bases). V was pared by 0 bases and J by 0 bases, with 12 bases between. This CDR3 comprises 16 residues. Germline CDR1 reads SNHLY; CDR2 reads FYNNEI. The CDR3 is CASSEAQGTISYEQYF. For the CDR3, the DNA is TGTGCCAGCAGTGAAGCGCAGGGCACCATCTCCTACGAGCAGTACTTC.

V gene TRBV29-1 combines with J gene TRBJ2-2; 7 nucleotides agree with TRBD2. The CDR3 covers 14 residues. CDR1 and CDR2 (germline): SQVTM, ANQGSEA. Trimming took 4 bases from V and 5 from J; bases not matched to a gene: 7. The CDR3 nucleotides read TGCAGCGTTGGGTCGGGACTATCGACCGGGGAGCTGTTTTTT. Its protein product is CSVGSGLSTGELFF.

This clone was seen just once. The chain carries TRBV5-4 and TRBJ1-6; 7 nucleotides line up with TRBD1. The CDR3 runs to 17 residues. The V and J ends lost 4 bases and 5 bases, in that order; junction bases with no gene match: 12. The germline V gene encodes CDR1 SGHNT and CDR2 YYREEE (reference sequence). The CDR3 sequence: CASSTLSQGQDNSPLHF. The DNA of the CDR3 is TGTGCCAGCAGCACGCTAAGCCAAGGACAGGATAATTCACCCCTCCACTTT.

V is TRBV19 and J is TRBJ2-5; 13 bases are shared with TRBD2. This CDR3 contains 16 residues. Germline V gene data show CDR1 as LNHDA and CDR2 as SQIVND (reference sequence). The junction had 8 bases not matched to a gene; V was cut back by 5 bases and J by 5 bases. The CDR3 DNA is TGTGCCAGTAGTCCTGGGACTAGCGGGATTTTGGAGACCCAGTACTTC. As protein: CASSPGTSGILETQYF.

This rearrangement joins TRBV12-5 to TRBJ1-1; D possibly corresponds to TRBD1 (5 bases). V gave up 6 bases and J gave up 12 bases, with 17 bases separating them. The CDR3 is 12 amino acids. Looked up from germline, CDR1 is LGHNT and CDR2 is FRNRAP. CDR3 protein: CASGAGPYFTFF. The CDR3 DNA follows: TGTGCTAGTGGGGCGGGACCCTACTTCACTTTCTTT.

This clone came up a few times. V is TRBV19 and J is TRBJ2-3; TRBD1 agrees at 9 bases. V dropped 1 base and J dropped 4; count of bases not matched to a gene: 3. The CDR3 contains 15 residues. Per germline, CDR1 LNHDA and CDR2 SQIVND (reference sequence). The CDR3 reads CASSIAGQGPDTQYF. CDR3 DNA sequence: TGTGCCAGTAGTATAGCGGGACAGGGCCCAGATACGCAGTATTTT.

The V and J genes are TRBV2 and TRBJ1-2; tentative D call: TRBD1 (5 bases). The CDR3 runs 16 residues. V shed 8 bases and J shed 6 bases, with 25 bases lying between them. Germline values: CDR1 SNHLY, CDR2 FYNNEI. The CDR3 region has the DNA TGTGCCAGCGGGGGGGAGGGTGCGTGGTTAAGGAATGGCTACACCTTC. This encodes CASGGEGAWLRNGYTF.

This chain uses TRBV27 with TRBJ1-6; D unresolved. Trimming cost V 3 bases and J 7 bases, with 10 bases left between them. CDR1 is MNHEY, CDR2 SMNVEV, per germline (reference sequence). This CDR3 contains 14 residues. CDR3 DNA sequence: TGTGCCAGCAGTTTTATGGCGGAAAATTCACCCCTCCACTTT. Its protein is CASSFMAENSPLHF.

The V and J genes are TRBV21-1 and TRBJ2-3; whether TRBD2, the table's D call, matches the DNA was not checked. TRBV21-1 has pseudogene status. This CDR3 is built from 21 residues. The CDR3 sequence is CASSKMPGGPLPLLSTDTQYF. The CDR3 DNA is TGTGCCAGCAGCAAAATGCCGGGAGGCCCTCTTCCTCTCCTTAGCACAGATACGCAGTATTTT.